This section outlines one T cell receptor (beta chain) sequence together with its context. The CDR3 consists of 15 residues. Trimming took 2 bases from V and 8 from J, leaving 15 bases between them. The germline V gene has CDR1 MDHEN and CDR2 SYDVKM. The sample comes from a study of cytomegalovirus exposure and HLA in healthy donors. The PCR employed 60 Vbeta primers together with 13 Jbeta primers. The data were produced by immunoSEQ multiplex PCR, yet TCRdb's version contains in-frame clones alone and is incomplete. The sample contains 130,000 to 150,000 clones, 80% of which appear only once. The sample comprised PBMCs. This rearrangement joins TRBV28 to TRBJ1-4; unclear D gene. The source of this sequence is a man aged 40-49 years in good health and CMV-seronegative. The CDR3 here is CASSLDYNPQEKLFF. CDR3 in DNA: TGTGCCAGCAGTTTAGACTACAACCCCCAAGAAAAACTGTTTTTT.